This TCR beta chain appears in the sequencing data of a study of cytomegalovirus exposure and HLA in healthy donors. In the PCR, 60 Vbeta and 13 Jbeta primers were used. Measured with immunoSEQ multiplex PCR; TCRdb has only the in-frame clones, and not every one. The sample shows fewer than 200,000 clones, 65% to 85% of them seen only once. Comments on this clone: Its antigen remains unidentified. It may be a read error: a sequence one base away is much more abundant.

Study observations and caveats: It has been reported that TCR beta sequences accurately predicted the HLA-A and HLA-B alleles of most subjects.

Germline-derived CDR1 and CDR2 are MNHNS and SASEGT. This CDR3 is 17 amino acids long. The V end lost 0 bases, the J end lost 8 bases, and 22 bases lay between the germline ends. The clonotype originates from a female donor in good health and CMV-seronegative. This chain joins TRBV6-1 and TRBJ1-2, with D perhaps TRBD1 (6 bases). What was sequenced was PBMCs. CDR3 DNA sequence: TGTGCCAGCAGTGAAGCATCTACAGGGATTATGGTCAGGGGCTACACCTTC. Its translation: CASSEASTGIMVRGYTF.